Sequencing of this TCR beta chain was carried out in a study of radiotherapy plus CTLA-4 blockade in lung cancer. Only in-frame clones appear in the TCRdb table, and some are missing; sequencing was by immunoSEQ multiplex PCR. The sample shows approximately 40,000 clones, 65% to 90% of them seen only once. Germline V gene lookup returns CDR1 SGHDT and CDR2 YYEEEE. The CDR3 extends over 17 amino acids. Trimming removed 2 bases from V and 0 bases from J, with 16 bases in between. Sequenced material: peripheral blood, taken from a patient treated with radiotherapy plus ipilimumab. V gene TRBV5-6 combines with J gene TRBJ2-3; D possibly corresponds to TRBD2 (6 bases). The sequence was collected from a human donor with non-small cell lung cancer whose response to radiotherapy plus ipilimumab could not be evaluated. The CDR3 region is CASSLFPGASSTDTQYF. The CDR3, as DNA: TGTGCCAGCAGCTTATTTCCGGGAGCGAGTAGCACAGATACGCAGTATTTT.